A selection of T cell receptor beta chains follows, all from one sample in a study of T cell repertoires in cytomegalovirus infection. For these TCRs, the target antigens are not known. Via MiXCR, TCRdb re-called the reads, giving one row per CDR3 protein. The sample includes about 500,000 distinct CDR3 sequences, 30% to 40% of them seen just once. The sequencing used cultured PBMCs, collected from culture after CMV antigen stimulation. All receptors come from a human donor in good health (CMV status not recorded). Some clones in this sample may be carry-over from other donors' samples. CDR3s include the opening cysteine and the closing phenylalanine or tryptophan. D genes are given only for firm matches. Rows may omit the clone size; those that give it use once, few, many or a size class.

>TRBJ2-3|TRBV12-3/TRBV12-4|TRBD2|-
TGTGCCAACGGACTAGCGGGAGGGCCGGATACGCAGTATTTT
CANGLAGGPDTQYF
>TRBJ2-2|TRBV7-2|TRBD2|many
TGTGCCAGCAGCTCGACTAGCGGGAGGGGCGGGGAGCTGTTTTTT
CASSSTSGRGGELFF
>TRBJ2-7|TRBV5-6|TRBD1|-
TGTGCCAGCAGCCCCGGAGGGTGGGACAGGTCCTACGAGCAGTACTTC
CASSPGGWDRSYEQYF
>TRBJ2-1|TRBV6-2/TRBV6-3|TRBD2|once
TGTGCCAGCAACCGACTAGCGGGAGACAATGAGCAGTTCTTC
CASNRLAGDNEQFF
>TRBJ2-2|TRBV7-2|-|many
TGTGCCAGCAGCTCGCAGGCGGTGGCCACCGGGGAGCTGTTTTTT
CASSSQAVATGELFF
>TRBJ2-1|TRBV2|TRBD2|few
TGTGCCAGCAGTGGAATTGATGGGTCTAGCGGGAAACGAAACAATGAGCAGTTCTTC
CASSGIDGSSGKRNNEQFF
>TRBJ2-1|TRBV12-3/TRBV12-4|-|-
TGTGCCAGCAGTCCCCCCGCGGGACCGACCGATGAGCAGTTCTTC
CASSPPAGPTDEQFF
>TRBJ2-5|TRBV18|TRBD2|-
TGTGCCAACTCACCTCCGGGACTAAGGGAGACCCAGTACTTC
CANSPPGLRETQYF
>TRBJ1-6|TRBV19|-|-
TGTGCCAGTAGTATAGACGGGGCGCGGGGCTCACCCCTCCACTTT
CASSIDGARGSPLHF
>TRBJ2-3|TRBV6-4|TRBD1|-
TGTGCCAGCAGTGACTCGCGAGGGGGCGTGAATACGCAGTATTTT
CASSDSRGGVNTQYF
>TRBJ2-1|TRBV29-1|TRBD2|few
TGCAGCGTTGTGGGGGTCCGGGAGGTTCGAGGTGAGCAGTTCTTC
CSVVGVREVRGEQFF
>TRBJ1-2|TRBV19|TRBD1|-
TGTGCCAGTAGTGGCGAAGGACAGGAGACTGCTCCTAACTATGGCTACACCTTC
CASSGEGQETAPNYGYTF
>TRBJ2-1|TRBV6-8|-|-
TGTGCCAGCAGTTACTCTGGCGGTGGGACCTACAATGAGCAGTTCTTC
CASSYSGGGTYNEQFF
>TRBJ2-7|TRBV28|-|few
TGTGCCAGCAGTTTAGGAGGGCAGTACTTC
CASSLGGQYF
>TRBJ2-1|TRBV7-8|-|many
TGTGCCAGCAGCCCAACTCAAGAAGGACTTAAGGCGCAGTTCTTC
CASSPTQEGLKAQFF
>TRBJ2-1|TRBV7-2|-|few
TGTGCCAGCAGCGCCCTCGGGAACAATGAGCAGTTCTTC
CASSALGNNEQFF
>TRBJ2-2|TRBV20-1|-|-
TGCAGTGCTGCCCAGCCGGCCGGGGAGCTGTTTTTT
CSAAQPAGELFF
>TRBJ1-1|TRBV19|-|-
TGTGCCAGTATTAAAGGAAACCCGAGCACTGAAGCTTTCTTT
CASIKGNPSTEAFF
>TRBJ2-1|TRBV14|TRBD2|-
TGTGCCAGCAGCCGTCCGGGACTAGGATCCTACAATGAGCAGTTCTTC
CASSRPGLGSYNEQFF
>TRBJ2-4|TRBV6-2/TRBV6-3|-|-
TGTGCCAGCAGTTACAGGGGCCACTGGGTAGCCAAAAACATTCAGTACTTC
CASSYRGHWVAKNIQYF
>TRBJ2-2|TRBV24-1|-|few
TGTGCCACCAGTGACACCGGGACCCTTACCGGGGAGCTGTTTTTT
CATSDTGTLTGELFF
>TRBJ1-1|TRBV6-2/TRBV6-3|-|-
TGTGCCAGCAGTTACGGCGAGTTTGAAGCTTTCTTT
CASSYGEFEAFF
>TRBJ2-1|TRBV7-2|TRBD1|many
TGTGCCAGCAGCTTCGGGACAGGGGTCCTCTACAATGAGCAGTTCTTC
CASSFGTGVLYNEQFF
>TRBJ1-5|TRBV6-8|-|few
TGTGCCAGCAGACCCGAAGGGGGGCCTGTCCAGCCCCAGCATTTT
CASRPEGGPVQPQHF
>TRBJ1-3|TRBV20-1|-|few
TGCAGTGCTAGAGACGTTCTAGGAAACACCATATATTTT
CSARDVLGNTIYF
>TRBJ1-2|TRBV7-2|-|-
TGTGCCAGCAGCAGGACGCCGGGGATCTATGGCTACACCTTC
CASSRTPGIYGYTF
>TRBJ1-1|TRBV5-1|-|-
TGCGCCAGCAGCTTGGATTGGAGCACTGAAGCTTTCTTT
CASSLDWSTEAFF
>TRBJ2-6|TRBV7-9|-|-
TGTGCCAGCAGCCCCAGGGTCAGGCCTGGGGCCAACGTCCTGACTTTC
CASSPRVRPGANVLTF
>TRBJ1-5|TRBV20-1|-|-
TGCAGTGCTAGAGTTGGTGGTGGCAATCAGCCCCAGCATTTT
CSARVGGGNQPQHF
>TRBJ2-1|TRBV24-1|TRBD2|-
TGTGCCACCAGTGACACCCTAGCGGGAGGGCCAGGATCCTACAATGAGCAGTTCTTC
CATSDTLAGGPGSYNEQFF
>TRBJ2-1|TRBV4-2|-|few
TGTGCCAGCAGCCAAGTTGCCGGAGGGCCCAATGAGCAGTTCTTC
CASSQVAGGPNEQFF
>TRBJ2-1|TRBV4-1|TRBD2|-
TGCGCCAGCAGCGGGACTAGCAAGGGGAATGAGCAGTTCTTC
CASSGTSKGNEQFF
>TRBJ2-6|TRBV7-8|TRBD1|few
TGTGCCAGCAGCTTAGACAGGGGCTACTCTGGGGCCAACGTCCTGACTTTC
CASSLDRGYSGANVLTF
>TRBJ1-1|TRBV19|TRBD1|few
TGTGCCAGTAGGCCGCGACAGGGGGCGAGGTACACTGAAGCTTTCTTT
CASRPRQGARYTEAFF
>TRBJ2-2|TRBV6-8|-|-
TGTGCCAGCAGTTATGCAGGGACGGGACTCACGAACACCGGGGAGCTGTTTTTT
CASSYAGTGLTNTGELFF
>TRBJ1-4|TRBV7-9|TRBD1|few
TGTGCCAGCAGCACCGGGACAGGGAATGAGGAAAAACTGTTTTTT
CASSTGTGNEEKLFF
>TRBJ2-5|TRBV24-1|-|-
TGTGCCACCAGTGATTTATCGGCAGGGACGGAGACCCAGTACTTC
CATSDLSAGTETQYF
>TRBJ2-2|TRBV12-3/TRBV12-4|TRBD2|-
TGTGCCAGCAACCTAGCGGGAGGGCCGGCCGGGGAGCTGTTTTTT
CASNLAGGPAGELFF
>TRBJ2-7|TRBV29-1|TRBD2|-
TGCAGCGCCCCCGTAGGAGCGGGGGACGCTACCTACGAGCAGTACTTC
CSAPVGAGDATYEQYF
>TRBJ2-7|TRBV6-2/TRBV6-3|-|-
TGTGCCAGCCCCCGAATCGAGCAGTACTTC
CASPRIEQYF
>TRBJ2-2|TRBV5-1|TRBD1|-
TGCGCCAGCAGCTGGGGACAGGGCACCGGGGAGCTGTTTTTT
CASSWGQGTGELFF
>TRBJ1-5|TRBV6-6|TRBD1|-
TGTGCCAGCAACCATGGGACAGGCGGCAGGTCAAGCAATCAGCCCCAGCATTTT
CASNHGTGGRSSNQPQHF
>TRBJ2-1|TRBV3-1|-|few
TGTGCCAGCAGCCTCCCCGGAGGAACCTACAATGAGCAGTTCTTC
CASSLPGGTYNEQFF
>TRBJ2-3|TRBV19|-|-
TGTGCCAGTAGTGTCTGGGGGTCCGATACGCAGTATTTT
CASSVWGSDTQYF
>TRBJ2-2|TRBV29-1|TRBD1|-
TGCAGCGTTGCTCCGCCCCAGGGGGCCCCCACCGGGGAGCTGTTTTTT
CSVAPPQGAPTGELFF
>TRBJ1-2|TRBV27|-|-
TGTGCCAGCAGTTTTAGGCAGTCCTACTATGGCTACACCTTC
CASSFRQSYYGYTF
>TRBJ2-3|TRBV20-1|TRBD1|-
TGCAGTTCTGGGGACAGGGAGGGACTCACAGATACGCAGTATTTT
CSSGDREGLTDTQYF
>TRBJ2-5|TRBV25-1|-|few
TGTGCCAGCAGGGATTTCGAGACCCAGTACTTC
CASRDFETQYF
>TRBJ1-2|TRBV7-4|-|-
TGTGCCAGCAGCTCCGTTGATGGCTACACCTTC
CASSSVDGYTF